Presented here are 3 T cell receptor beta chains from one specimen sequenced in a study of blood T cell repertoires in COVID-19. TCRdb's table, derived via immunoSEQ multiplex PCR, lists solely in-frame clones and lacks some. The data contain 400,000 to 450,000 clones, roughly 87% of them singletons. The sample consisted of PBMCs or T cells enriched from blood (not recorded which). These receptors were collected from a young man who had recovered from COVID-19.

This clone was found once. CDR3 region: CASSNQVNTEAFF. CDR3 sequence (DNA): TGCGCCAGCAGTAACCAGGTGAACACTGAAGCTTTCTTT. This chain connects TRBV10-1 to TRBJ1-1; D ambiguous. The CDR3 extends over 13 amino acids. CDR1 and CDR2 from the germline V gene are WNHNN and SYGVQD (reference sequence). Trimming cost V 5 bases and J 0 bases, with 7 bases left between them.

This chain uses TRBV3-1 (or the pseudogene TRBV3-2) with TRBJ2-1, with D perhaps TRBD1 (5 bases). Trimming took off 4 bases at V and 8 bases at J, with 12 bases between the two ends. The CDR3 spans 13 residues. Germline V gene sequence: CDR1 LGHDT, CDR2 YNNKEL (reference sequence). The CDR3 spells CASSRTKGDEQFF. In DNA, the CDR3 is TGTGCCAGCAGCCGAACCAAAGGGGATGAGCAGTTCTTC.

In this sample, this clone turned up a few times. The genes are TRBV5-1 and TRBJ1-6; D gene uncertain. CDR3 size: 14 residues. Germline CDR1 and CDR2: SGHRS and YFSETQ. The ends were cut back, 0 bases at V and 10 bases at J, with 11 bases in the middle. CDR3 bases: TGCGCCAGCAGCTTGGCAGACTCGGGGTCACCCCTCCACTTT. As protein: CASSLADSGSPLHF.